The clone carrying this T cell receptor (beta chain) was counted a single time. This specimen comes from a study of blood T cell repertoires in COVID-19. Study-level information: PBMCs, B-cell-depleted T cells, or T cells were the source of the cDNA or gDNA that made up the material.

This CDR3 is built from 14 residues. The V gene lost 6 bases and the J gene lost 8 bases, with 19 bases spanning the gap. From germline, CDR1 is SNHLY and CDR2 FYNNEI. Per the original methods: Reference gene primer amplification gave nucleated cell count estimates. Sequenced by immunoSEQ multiplex PCR; TCRdb stores in-frame clones only, minus some. V and J calls and clone size are given by that table; D and trimming were obtained from the DNA. The sample lists 90,000 to 110,000 clones, 70% to 90% seen once, with approximately 1.1% in the top ten. The specimen sequenced was peripheral blood. This TCR was sampled from a human donor in a cohort sampled during active COVID-19. The V and J genes are TRBV2 and TRBJ1-2; D gene ambiguous. CDR3 sequence reads: CASRNTAGLWGYTF. CDR3 nucleotides: TGTGCCAGCAGAAATACGGCGGGTTTGTGGGGCTACACCTTC.